The 31 T cell receptor beta chains below all came from one sample that was sequenced in a study of CD8+ T cells in alopecia areata. cDNA serving as the sequencing template came from extracted, reverse transcribed RNA. Profiling relied on immunoSEQ multiplex PCR, and the TCRdb table lists in-frame clones only, not all of them. This table holds 130,000 to 150,000 clones, roughly four fifths found once. Indicated treatment: oral pan-JAK inhibitor, 5-10 mg twice daily. The sample consisted of CD8+ T cells sorted from blood, taken at week 4, from a patient treated with tofacitinib. These TCRs come from a human donor with alopecia areata.

The chain couples TRBV5-1 to TRBJ2-5, with D perhaps TRBD1 or TRBD2 (5 bases each). V gave up 4 bases and J gave up 5 bases, with 18 bases separating them. CDR1 is SGHRS and CDR2 is YFSETQ in the germline V gene. CDR3 size: 15 residues. The CDR3 region has the DNA TGCGCCAGCAGCCCAACCGGGACCCCCGTGGAGACCCAGTACTTC. Its translation: CASSPTGTPVETQYF.

As DNA, the CDR3 is TGTGCCTGGAATTGGGATTCGGGAAGGAACTACGAGCAGTACTTC. Translation: CAWNWDSGRNYEQYF. The chain is built from TRBV30 and TRBJ2-5, with a possible D match to TRBD2 (5 bases). The end of the DNA is better explained by TRBJ2-7, so the J call may be wrong. CDR3 length equals 15 residues. Germline V gives CDR1 GTSNPN, CDR2 SVGIG (reference sequence).

This sequence joins TRBV5-4 and TRBJ2-7; 9 bases are shared with TRBD2. The CDR3 is 15 amino acids. Germline V lookup: CDR1 SGHNT, CDR2 YYREEE (reference sequence). V trimming: 0 bases; J trimming: 3 bases; junction bases outside the gene matches: 4. The CDR3 protein is CASSLAAGGGYEQYF. CDR3 coding DNA: TGTGCCAGCAGCTTGGCAGCGGGGGGTGGCTACGAGCAGTACTTC.

This clone came up once. This chain connects TRBV7-6 to TRBJ2-3; no firm D call. The length of the CDR3 is 16 residues. Looked up from germline, CDR1 is SGHVS and CDR2 is FNYEAQ. Trimming removed 10 bases from V and 0 bases from J, with 20 bases in between. CDR3: CAISASGILSTDTQYF. DNA for the CDR3: TGTGCCATCTCAGCTTCTGGGATCCTTAGCACAGATACGCAGTATTTT.

In this sample, this clone turned up a few times. CDR3: CASSMEGGDPNEQFF. CDR3 in DNA: TGTGCCAGTAGTATGGAGGGGGGAGACCCAAATGAGCAGTTCTTC. The rearrangement links TRBV19 to TRBJ2-1; tentatively, D is TRBD1 or TRBD2 (6 bases each). In germline, CDR1 is LNHDA, CDR2 SQIVND (reference sequence). V dropped 3 bases and J dropped 7 bases, with 16 bases sitting between them. This CDR3 has 15 amino acids.

The V call is TRBV2, the J call TRBJ2-4; no reliable D call. Germline V gene data show CDR1 as SNHLY and CDR2 as FYNNEI. Trimming cost V 8 bases and J 0 bases, with 11 bases left between them. The CDR3 has 14 residues. This CDR3 is CASASALAKNIQYF. In DNA form, the CDR3 reads TGTGCCAGCGCGAGCGCTCTAGCCAAAAACATTCAGTACTTC.

This chain connects TRBV13 to TRBJ2-7; no clear D gene. The CDR3 has 14 amino acids. Trimming shortened V by 0 bases and J by 5 bases, and 11 bases separated the two germline ends. Germline V gene lookup returns CDR1 PRHDT and CDR2 FYEKMQ (reference sequence). The chain's CDR3 is CASSLGLSTDEQYF. CDR3 sequence (DNA): TGTGCCAGCAGCTTAGGCCTTTCGACGGACGAGCAGTACTTC. Drawing the rest from reference TRBV13 and TRBJ2-7, the complete variable domain is AAGVIQSPRHLIKEKRETATLKCYPIPRHDTVYWYQQGPGQDPQFLISFYEKMQSDKGSIPDRFSAQQFSDYHSELNMSSLELGDSALYFCASSLGLSTDEQYFGPGTRLTVT.

The chain carries TRBV29-1 and TRBJ2-5; D possibly uses TRBD1 or TRBD2 (7 bases each). Trimming took off 6 bases at V and 5 bases at J, with 34 bases between the two ends. Looked up from germline, CDR1 is SQVTM and CDR2 is ANQGSEA. The CDR3 has 19 amino acids. CDR3 in amino acids: CSVETKPVTGEGSWETQYF. In DNA form, the CDR3 reads TGCAGCGTCGAAACCAAACCCGTCACAGGGGAGGGTTCTTGGGAGACCCAGTACTTC. The full variable domain, completed using reference TRBV29-1 and TRBJ2-5, is SAVISQKPSRDICQRGTSLTIQCQVDSQVTMMFWYRQQPGQSLTLIATANQGSEATYESGFVIDKFPISRPNLTFSTLTVSNMSPEDSSIYLCSVETKPVTGEGSWETQYFGPGTRLLVL.

The V and J genes are TRBV6-1 and TRBJ1-2, with 7 bases lining up with TRBD1. Germline V gene lookup returns CDR1 MNHNS and CDR2 SASEGT. This CDR3 spans 16 amino acids. After removal of 4 bases from V and 1 base from J, the junction contained 9 bases not matched to a gene. The CDR3: CASSAFRGQLNYGYTF. The CDR3 bases are TGTGCCAGCAGTGCATTTAGGGGACAGCTTAACTATGGCTACACCTTC.

The chain joins TRBV5-6 to TRBJ2-7; D is perhaps TRBD2 (6 bases). Germline values: CDR1 SGHDT, CDR2 YYEEEE. CDR3 length: 14 amino acids. The ends were cut back, 3 bases at V and 2 bases at J, with 12 bases in the middle. The chain's CDR3 is CASSWGGAPYEQYF. CDR3 DNA sequence: TGTGCCAGCAGCTGGGGCGGGGCTCCCTACGAGCAGTACTTC.

This clone showed up just once. The chain has TRBV13 and TRBJ2-1; 8 bases match TRBD2. CDR1 is PRHDT, CDR2 FYEKMQ, per germline (reference sequence). This CDR3 region has 15 residues. V lost 3 bases, J lost 3 bases, and 4 bases stayed unmatched. Here the CDR3 DNA reads TGTGCCAGCAGCTTCGGGACTAGTAACTACAATGAGCAGTTCTTC. This encodes CASSFGTSNYNEQFF.

The genes are TRBV6-1 and TRBJ1-2; 8 bases match TRBD1. The length of the CDR3 is 14 residues. Germline assignment: CDR1 MNHNS and CDR2 SASEGT. J gave up 5 bases and V 6 bases, and 8 bases lay outside the gene matches. CDR3 nucleotides: TGTGCCAGCAGGGTGGGACAGGTTGGGTATGGCTACACCTTC. Its protein product is CASRVGQVGYGYTF.

The J gene is TRBJ2-4, the V gene TRBV5-6; the match to TRBD1 covers 10 bases. CDR1 is SGHDT, CDR2 YYEEEE, per germline. With 4 bases clipped from V and 4 bases from J, the junction kept 11 bases outside the gene matches. The CDR3 loop spans 17 amino acids. The CDR3 DNA follows: TGTGCCAGCAGCGTGGTAGGGGGACAGGGGTTGAAAAACATTCAGTACTTC. It is translated as CASSVVGGQGLKNIQYF.

This clone showed up just a few times. The chain is built from TRBV29-1 and TRBJ2-6, with no clear D. Germline CDR1 SQVTM, CDR2 ANQGSEA. The length of the CDR3 is 14 residues. Between the trimmed V and J ends, which lost 0 bases and 4 bases, there was a span of 7 bases. CDR3 sequence (DNA): TGCAGCGTTGAAGACCCAAGAGGGGCCAACGTCCTGACTTTC. As protein: CSVEDPRGANVLTF.

This CDR3 reads CASSSQGGSIHEQYF. DNA for the CDR3: TGTGCCAGCAGTTCCCAGGGGGGGTCCATCCACGAGCAGTACTTC. The gene calls are TRBV27 and TRBJ2-7; D is perhaps TRBD1 or TRBD2 (7 bases each). V lost 4 bases and J lost 5, with 18 bases in between. This CDR3 is 15 amino acids long. From germline, CDR1 is MNHEY and CDR2 SMNVEV (reference sequence).

The V and J genes are TRBV29-1 and TRBJ2-1, with no clear D. The germline gives CDR1 SQVTM, CDR2 ANQGSEA. This CDR3 has 14 amino acids. V was trimmed by 6 bases and J by 1 base, leaving 13 bases between them. The CDR3 DNA reads as TGCAGCGTCTCTCCCGACCCGTCCTACAATGAGCAGTTCTTC. This sequence encodes CSVSPDPSYNEQFF.

This chain joins TRBV7-9 and TRBJ2-1, with 8 bases fitting TRBD1. With V trimmed by 6 bases and J by 2 bases, 9 bases remained unmatched. The CDR3 runs 16 residues. Per the germline V gene, CDR1 is SEHNR and CDR2 is FQNEAQ (reference sequence). The CDR3 is CASRLPGQATYNEQFF. The CDR3 DNA reads TGTGCCAGCAGACTGCCGGGACAGGCAACCTACAATGAGCAGTTCTTC.

The J gene is TRBJ1-1, the V gene TRBV6-5; D remains ambiguous. Trimming pared 5 bases from V and 3 bases from J, leaving 10 bases between. The germline gives CDR1 MNHEY, CDR2 SVGAGI. The CDR3 runs to 13 residues. The CDR3 DNA follows: TGTGCCAGCAGTGACACGTCCCACACTGAAGCTTTCTTT. Residues: CASSDTSHTEAFF.

This sequence joins TRBV29-1 and TRBJ2-7; possibly TRBD1 or TRBD2 for D (5 bases each). CDR3 length: 13 amino acids. Germline CDR1 SQVTM, CDR2 ANQGSEA. V was trimmed by 2 bases and J by 4 bases, leaving 12 bases between them. The CDR3 sequence is CSVELGDPYEQYF. As DNA, the CDR3 is TGCAGCGTTGAATTAGGGGACCCTTACGAGCAGTACTTC.

This clone has just a few counts. The genes are TRBV30 and TRBJ2-3; 9 bases line up with TRBD2. The CDR3 length is 14 residues. Germline trimming cut 4 bases from V and 4 bases from J; bases unmatched to any gene: 6. Germline assignment: CDR1 GTSNPN and CDR2 SVGIG (reference sequence). CDR3 in DNA: TGTGCCTGGACTAGCGGGGCGGCGGCAGATACGCAGTATTTT. Its translation: CAWTSGAAADTQYF.

V is TRBV30 and J is TRBJ2-7; 9 bases are shared with TRBD1. The CDR3 is made up of 14 amino acids. Losses at the gene ends were 1 base for V and 8 bases for J; bases not matched to a gene: 9. Germline V gene data show CDR1 as GTSNPN and CDR2 as SVGIG (reference sequence). The CDR3 loop is CAWSEGTGSFQQYF. The CDR3 nucleotides read TGTGCCTGGAGTGAAGGGACAGGGTCTTTTCAGCAGTACTTC.

The chain joins TRBV5-1 to TRBJ1-2; no firm D call. This CDR3 is 12 amino acids long. Trimming stripped 0 bases from V and 6 bases from J, with 6 bases between. Germline lookup yields CDR1 SGHRS and CDR2 YFSETQ. The chain's CDR3 is CASSLVGDGYTF. The CDR3 region has the DNA TGCGCCAGCAGCTTGGTTGGGGATGGCTACACCTTC.

This chain connects TRBV30 to TRBJ1-2, with D perhaps matching TRBD1 (5 bases). CDR1 and CDR2 (germline): GTSNPN, SVGIG (reference sequence). V gave up 6 bases and J gave up 8 bases, with 16 bases separating them. This CDR3 is 12 amino acids long. The CDR3: CACAGTKEGYTF. The CDR3 nucleotides are TGTGCCTGTGCCGGGACGAAGGAGGGCTACACCTTC.

The rearrangement links TRBV29-1 to TRBJ2-3, with TRBD2 matching over 12 bases. CDR1 SQVTM and CDR2 ANQGSEA come from the germline V gene. After removal of 4 bases from V and 0 bases from J, the junction contained 8 bases not matched to a gene. This CDR3 is built from 17 residues. DNA of the CDR3: TGCAGCGTTGGCGGACTAGCGGGGCAACCTAGCACAGATACGCAGTATTTT. Protein product: CSVGGLAGQPSTDTQYF.

The V gene is TRBV30, the J gene TRBJ2-7, with a tentative D call TRBD2 (6 bases). CDR3 length: 13 amino acids. Per the germline V gene, CDR1 is GTSNPN and CDR2 is SVGIG (reference sequence). Deletions cut 3 bases from V and 3 bases from J, with 12 bases between. In DNA, the CDR3 is TGTGCCTGGAGCCCGGGGGAGGTCTACGAGCAGTACTTC. This sequence encodes CAWSPGEVYEQYF.

This clone has just a few counts. The rearrangement joins TRBV7-2 to TRBJ2-1; either TRBD1 or TRBD2 may supply D (5 bases each). This CDR3 contains 15 residues. Germline CDR1 and CDR2: SGHTA and FQGNSA. The V and J ends lost 5 bases and 9 bases respectively, with 20 bases between them. The CDR3, as DNA: TGTGCCAGCAGCCCCCGGCCCGGGGCGGGCGGTGAGCAGTTCTTC. Amino acid sequence: CASSPRPGAGGEQFF.

This clone was seen a single time. The chain carries TRBV4-3 and TRBJ2-2, with 8 bases matching TRBD2. Germline V gene data show CDR1 as LGHNA and CDR2 as YSLEER. Unmatched junction bases numbered 5, after V lost 1 base and J lost 4 bases. CDR3 length equals 16 residues. The CDR3 spells CASSQGLAGATGELFF. As DNA, the CDR3 is TGCGCCAGCAGCCAAGGTCTAGCGGGTGCCACCGGGGAGCTGTTTTTT.

The chain has TRBV4-3 and TRBJ1-5; no reliable D call. The CDR3 is 14 amino acids. Per the germline V gene, CDR1 is LGHNA and CDR2 is YSLEER. Deletions cut 0 bases from V and 7 bases from J, with 10 bases between. The CDR3 sequence: CASSQDSTGQPQHF. DNA of the CDR3: TGCGCCAGCAGCCAAGATAGTACGGGGCAGCCCCAGCATTTT.

The chain joins TRBV30 to TRBJ1-1, with D perhaps matching TRBD1 (6 bases). Germline V gene data show CDR1 as GTSNPN and CDR2 as SVGIG (reference sequence). The V end lost 0 bases, the J end lost 3 bases, and 8 bases lay between the germline ends. This CDR3 contains 13 residues. CDR3 in DNA: TGTGCCTGGAGTGTAGGGGGGCACACTGAAGCTTTCTTT. This codes for CAWSVGGHTEAFF.

This clone was observed a handful of times. The chain recombines TRBV15 with TRBJ2-7; TRBD2 is a possible D gene (6 bases). The CDR3 is 15 amino acids. The V end lost 0 bases, the J end lost 6 bases, and 15 bases lay between the germline ends. Germline CDR1 and CDR2: LNHNV and YYDKDF (reference sequence). The CDR3 is CATSRDQGGAGEQYF. CDR3 in DNA: TGTGCCACCAGCAGAGATCAGGGCGGGGCGGGCGAGCAGTACTTC.

Details on this clone: Other DNA sequences in the same sample also yield this CDR3. This sequence joins TRBV6-5 and TRBJ2-5, with 9 bases fitting TRBD1. The J segment lost 5 bases and the V segment lost 0 bases, leaving 1 base of the junction unmatched. CDR3 length: 14 amino acids. The germline V gene has CDR1 MNHEY and CDR2 SVGAGI. The CDR3 is CASSYSQGAETQYF. CDR3 nucleotide sequence: TGTGCCAGCAGTTACTCACAGGGGGCGGAGACCCAGTACTTC.